The 9 T cell receptor beta chains below come from one sample, sequenced in a study of CD8+ T cells in alopecia areata. Reverse transcribed after extraction, RNA yielded cDNA as the sequencing template. TCRdb keeps only in-frame clones here, not all; method: immunoSEQ multiplex PCR. The sample has more than 100,000 clones; over 50% are singletons. This specimen was CD4+ T cells sorted from blood, taken at week 0. Receptors were obtained from a human donor with alopecia areata.

The genes are TRBV5-4 and TRBJ2-3; no firm D call. The V gene lost 4 bases and the J gene lost 4 bases, with 7 bases spanning the gap. Looked up from germline, CDR1 is SGHNT and CDR2 is YYREEE (reference sequence). The CDR3 runs 12 residues. Written as DNA, the CDR3 is TGTGCCAGCAGCCCGGAGCCAGATACGCAGTATTTT. Its translation: CASSPEPDTQYF.

The gene calls are TRBV5-4 and TRBJ2-5; D ambiguous. The CDR3 runs to 13 residues. Deletions cut 4 bases from V and 3 bases from J, with 10 bases between. Germline V gene data show CDR1 as SGHNT and CDR2 as YYREEE (reference sequence). DNA for the CDR3: TGTGCCAGCAGCGAGCAGAGAGAAGAGACCCAGTACTTC. This gives the protein CASSEQREETQYF.

Only a few counts were recorded for this clone. The chain couples TRBV7-2 to TRBJ2-5; maybe TRBD1 (6 bases). This CDR3 contains 13 residues. Germline CDR1 and CDR2: SGHTA and FQGNSA. Trimming shortened V by 7 bases and J by 7 bases, and 16 bases separated the two germline ends. The CDR3, as DNA: TGTGCCAGCAACCCCATTGGGGGCGGGACCCAGTACTTC. As protein: CASNPIGGGTQYF.

The chain joins TRBV4-3 to TRBJ2-3, with 14 bases matching TRBD2. The trim removed 4 bases at V and 4 bases at J, leaving 10 bases unmatched. CDR3 size: 18 residues. CDR1 is LGHNA and CDR2 is YSLEER in the germline V gene. CDR3 coding DNA: TGCGCCAGCAGCCCCCGCGGGACTAGCGGGAGTACCGCAGATACGCAGTATTTT. Its translation is CASSPRGTSGSTADTQYF.

This clone occurred a few times. The rearrangement joins TRBV6-4 to TRBJ2-1; TRBD1 aligns across 7 bases. This CDR3 is built from 17 residues. V lost 0 bases and J lost 6; bases outside the gene matches: 11. The germline V gene encodes CDR1 MRHNA and CDR2 SNTAGT. The CDR3 protein is CASSDSFGKGAVNEQFF. The DNA of the CDR3 is TGTGCCAGCAGTGACTCGTTCGGGAAGGGGGCGGTCAATGAGCAGTTCTTC.

The chain uses TRBV16 and TRBJ1-5, with a tentative D call TRBD1 (5 bases). Germline V gene sequence: CDR1 KGHSY, CDR2 FQNENV. There are 13 residues in the CDR3. The V gene lost 2 bases and the J gene lost 5 bases, with 7 bases spanning the gap. The CDR3 here is CASSQDSYQPQHF. CDR3 in DNA: TGTGCCAGCAGCCAAGACAGCTATCAGCCCCAGCATTTT.

This chain joins TRBV19 and TRBJ2-3; weak D call: TRBD1 (6 bases). V gave up 10 bases and J gave up 5 bases, with 22 bases separating them. Germline loops: CDR1 LNHDA, CDR2 SQIVND (reference sequence). The CDR3 consists of 15 residues. The chain's CDR3 is CATQPGRGRVDTQYF. The CDR3, as DNA: TGTGCCACCCAACCGGGCAGGGGAAGGGTAGATACGCAGTATTTT.

Only one count was recorded for this clone. Here the CDR3 reads CASTPGPDYGYTF. The CDR3 nucleotides read TGTGCCAGTACCCCGGGGCCTGACTATGGCTACACCTTC. V and J are TRBV19 and TRBJ1-2; D is possibly TRBD1 (5 bases). This CDR3 is built from 13 residues. CDR1 is LNHDA, CDR2 SQIVND, per germline (reference sequence). The ends were cut back, 7 bases at V and 3 bases at J, with 12 bases in the middle.

The sample holds a few counts of this clone. The chain has TRBV28 and TRBJ2-2; D is undetermined. Looked up from germline, CDR1 is MDHEN and CDR2 is SYDVKM. With 6 bases removed from V and 4 bases from J, the gap between germline ends came to 9 bases. The CDR3 is 13 amino acids. CDR3 sequence reads: CASSRSVTGELFF. CDR3 nucleotide sequence: TGTGCCAGCAGCCGGTCGGTCACCGGGGAGCTGTTTTTT.